The 27 T cell receptor beta chains below come from one sample, sequenced in a study of T cell responses to AZD1222 COVID-19 vaccine. Repertoires were generated with immunoSEQ multiplex PCR, while TCRdb's copy carries only in-frame clones and drops some. This repertoire shows some 110,000 clones, 88% found once; its top ten account for about 4.2%. The starting material was peripheral blood, obtained on day 0 of AZD1222 vaccination. Receptor source: an adult in good health.

The chain uses TRBV19 and TRBJ1-4; D uncertain. This CDR3 contains 15 residues. Trimming left V 5 bases short and J 6 bases short, with 16 bases between. The V gene's germline CDR1 is LNHDA and CDR2 SQIVND (reference sequence). CDR3 protein: CASSGYSGRDEKLFF. As DNA, the CDR3 is TGTGCCAGTAGTGGATACAGTGGGCGGGATGAAAAACTGTTTTTT.

The CDR3 coding sequence is TGTGCCAGCAGCCAAGATCTAGAGGGCAGTGGCTACACCTTC. Its protein is CASSQDLEGSGYTF. This rearrangement joins TRBV3-1 (or the pseudogene TRBV3-2) to TRBJ1-2; D gene uncertain. Trimming removed 0 bases at V and 7 bases at J, with 12 bases between. CDR1 and CDR2 from the germline V gene are LGHDT and YNNKEL (reference sequence). This CDR3 is 14 amino acids long.

The gene calls are TRBV6-2 or TRBV6-3 and TRBJ2-7; D gene uncertain. This CDR3 contains 14 residues. The V gene lost 5 bases and the J gene lost 2 bases, with 13 bases spanning the gap. CDR1 and CDR2 from the germline V gene are MNHEY and SVGEGT. CDR3 protein: CASSPRAAAYEQYF. For the CDR3, the DNA is TGTGCCAGCAGTCCCCGGGCCGCGGCCTACGAGCAGTACTTC.

Details on this clone: The junction departs from germline at one end; a sequencing error may be responsible. The chain carries TRBV7-7 and TRBJ2-7; D is perhaps TRBD1 (7 bases). CDR1 and CDR2 from the germline V gene are SSHAT and FNYEAQ (reference sequence). The CDR3 is 14 residues long. Here the CDR3 reads CASSLATQGGEQYF. CDR3 sequence (DNA): TGTGCTAGCAGCTTAGCGACCCAGGGGGGCGAGCAGTACTTC.

The V gene is TRBV7-2, the J gene TRBJ1-5; 9 nucleotides line up with TRBD1. With 0 bases clipped from V and 4 bases from J, the junction kept 1 base outside the gene matches. This CDR3 contains 15 residues. Germline V lookup: CDR1 SGHTA, CDR2 FQGNSA. The CDR3 reads CASSLATGGNQPQHF. CDR3 sequence (DNA): TGTGCCAGCAGCTTAGCGACAGGGGGAAATCAGCCCCAGCATTTT.

The table lists this clone with a few counts. The chain combines TRBV5-1 with TRBJ2-2; D call uncertain. Germline-derived CDR1 and CDR2 are SGHRS and YFSETQ. The ends were cut back, 5 bases at V and 4 bases at J, with 6 bases in the middle. This CDR3 is built from 12 residues. CDR3 DNA sequence: TGCGCCAGCAGGGGATCCACCGGGGAGCTGTTTTTT. Its translation: CASRGSTGELFF.

This clone was seen only a few times. This sequence joins TRBV18 and TRBJ2-6; 7 bases fit TRBD1. V lost 5 bases to trimming and J lost 0 bases; unmatched junction nucleotides: 10. Germline V gene data show CDR1 as KGHSH and CDR2 as LQKENI. The CDR3 has 18 amino acids. The CDR3 sequence: CASSSTGNRNSGANVLTF. The CDR3, as DNA: TGTGCCAGCTCATCGACAGGGAACCGAAACTCTGGGGCCAACGTCCTGACTTTC. The complete variable domain, with remaining parts taken from reference TRBV18 and TRBJ2-6, reads NAGVMQNPRHLVRRRGQEARLRCSPMKGHSHVYWYRQLPEEGLKFMVYLQKENIIDESGMPKERFSAEFPKEGPSILRIQQVVRGDSAAYFCASSSTGNRNSGANVLTFGAGSRLTVL.

This clone was detected a few times. Other DNA sequences within the sample encode an identical CDR3. The chain joins TRBV9 to TRBJ2-3; 7 bases match TRBD2. Germline loops: CDR1 SGDLS, CDR2 YYNGEE. The CDR3 has 15 residues. The ends lost 4 bases at V and 2 bases at J; junction bases unmatched: 7. The CDR3 region is CASSLSGPFTDTQYF. In DNA, the CDR3 is TGTGCCAGCAGCCTTAGCGGGCCTTTCACAGATACGCAGTATTTT.

The chain links TRBV7-2 to TRBJ1-5; possibly TRBD1 for D (6 bases). Trimming removed 2 bases from V and 7 bases from J, with 12 bases in between. The CDR3 sequence is 14 residues long. Germline lookup yields CDR1 SGHTA and CDR2 FQGNSA. CDR3 in DNA: TGTGCCAGCAGCTTAATAGGGGGTAGGCAGCCCCAGCATTTT. Its translation: CASSLIGGRQPQHF.

This chain connects TRBV11-3 to TRBJ1-2; the D is unclear. The V end lost 2 bases, the J end lost 10 bases, and 8 bases lay between the germline ends. There are 11 residues in the CDR3. In germline, CDR1 is SGHNT, CDR2 YENEEA. The CDR3 nucleotides read TGTGCCAGCAGCTTAAATTTTGACTACACCTTC. Translation gives CASSLNFDYTF.

The gene calls are TRBV18 and TRBJ1-2; D gene ambiguous. Germline-derived CDR1 and CDR2 are KGHSH and LQKENI. This CDR3 has 13 amino acids. With 3 bases removed from V and 3 bases from J, the gap between germline ends came to 8 bases. This chain's CDR3 is CASSPTRDYGYTF. CDR3 DNA: TGTGCCAGCTCACCTACGAGGGACTATGGCTACACCTTC. Supplemented by reference TRBV18 and TRBJ1-2, the full variable domain reads NAGVMQNPRHLVRRRGQEARLRCSPMKGHSHVYWYRQLPEEGLKFMVYLQKENIIDESGMPKERFSAEFPKEGPSILRIQQVVRGDSAAYFCASSPTRDYGYTFGSGTRLTVV.

This clone has just one count. The CDR3 is CASSGKQGLKYGYTF. The CDR3 nucleotides are TGTGCCAGCAGCGGTAAACAGGGGCTAAAGTATGGCTACACCTTC. This rearrangement joins TRBV9 to TRBJ1-2, with 7 nucleotides matching TRBD1. J lost 5 bases, V lost 3 bases, and 10 bases had no gene match. The CDR3 loop spans 15 amino acids. Germline values: CDR1 SGDLS, CDR2 YYNGEE.

This rearrangement joins TRBV11-1 to TRBJ1-2; D perhaps matches TRBD1 (5 bases). CDR3 length: 13 residues. Trimming stripped 3 bases from V and 6 bases from J, with 11 bases between. CDR1 and CDR2 from the germline V gene are SGHAT and FQDESV (reference sequence). CDR3 sequence reads: CASSLDKLHGYTF. CDR3 in DNA: TGTGCCAGCAGCTTGGACAAGCTCCATGGCTACACCTTC.

This sequence joins TRBV30 and TRBJ1-3; perhaps TRBD1 as D (5 bases). Germline values: CDR1 GTSNPN, CDR2 SVGIG (reference sequence). V lost 0 bases, J lost 1 base, and 10 bases lay in between. This CDR3 comprises 15 residues. The CDR3 is CAWSVAGGSGNTIYF. The CDR3 DNA sequence: TGTGCCTGGAGTGTGGCTGGGGGTTCTGGAAACACCATATATTTT.

V is TRBV27 and J is TRBJ1-5; the D is unclear. Germline V lookup: CDR1 MNHEY, CDR2 SMNVEV (reference sequence). The CDR3 has 13 residues. Trimming took 6 bases from V and 2 from J, leaving 8 bases between them. CDR3 protein: CASSLARNQPQHF. CDR3 in DNA: TGTGCCAGCAGCCTGGCCCGCAATCAGCCCCAGCATTTT.

The chain uses TRBV9 and TRBJ2-3, with D possibly being TRBD1 (5 bases). V dropped 3 bases and J dropped 2 bases, with 10 bases sitting between them. This CDR3 spans 14 amino acids. The germline V gene has CDR1 SGDLS and CDR2 YYNGEE. The CDR3 loop reads CASSARGSTDTQYF. CDR3 DNA: TGTGCCAGCAGCGCAAGGGGTTCCACAGATACGCAGTATTTT.

The V call is TRBV4-1, the J call TRBJ1-2; perhaps TRBD1 as D (5 bases). Trimming stripped 0 bases from V and 2 bases from J, with 16 bases between. Germline CDR1 reads MGHRA; CDR2 reads YSYEKL. The length of the CDR3 is 17 residues. CDR3 sequence (DNA): TGCGCCAGCAGCCAAGATAGGCGCGGCAGGGACAACTATGGCTACACCTTC. As protein: CASSQDRRGRDNYGYTF.

The chain has TRBV19 and TRBJ2-7; tentatively, D is TRBD2 (6 bases). Germline CDR1 LNHDA, CDR2 SQIVND (reference sequence). The CDR3 extends over 13 amino acids. V lost 5 bases, J lost 1 base, and 9 bases lay in between. CDR3 residues: CASSPGTSYEQYF. The DNA of the CDR3 is TGTGCCAGTAGTCCTGGGACTTCCTACGAGCAGTACTTC.

The chain recombines TRBV5-1 with TRBJ1-4; D perhaps matches TRBD1 (6 bases). Germline assignment: CDR1 SGHRS and CDR2 YFSETQ. The CDR3 loop spans 15 amino acids. V was trimmed by 4 bases and J by 7 bases, leaving 17 bases between them. DNA of the CDR3: TGCGCCAGCAGCCCCATGGGGGCGGACATTGAAAAACTGTTTTTT. It codes for CASSPMGADIEKLFF.

The CDR3 is CASSFNGQGAGEQYF. CDR3 nucleotide sequence: TGTGCCAGCAGTTTCAACGGACAGGGGGCGGGCGAGCAGTACTTC. J is TRBJ2-7 and V is TRBV6-5; 11 bases are a match to TRBD1. The CDR3 is 15 residues long. CDR1 MNHEY and CDR2 SVGAGI come from the germline V gene. V lost 4 bases, J lost 6 bases, and 8 bases stayed unmatched.

The chain is built from TRBV27 and TRBJ1-5, with 10 bases lining up with TRBD1. CDR1 MNHEY and CDR2 SMNVEV come from the germline V gene (reference sequence). The CDR3 totals 18 residues. V lost 6 bases, J lost 0 bases, and 11 bases stayed unmatched. The CDR3: CASSTGQGGGYSNQPQHF. The DNA for the CDR3 is TGTGCCAGCAGCACCGGACAGGGGGGTGGATATAGCAATCAGCCCCAGCATTTT.

The chain has TRBV30 and TRBJ1-1, with D tentatively TRBD1 (5 bases). The CDR3 totals 11 residues. Trimming shortened V by 5 bases and J by 12 bases, and 16 bases separated the two germline ends. From germline, CDR1 is GTSNPN and CDR2 SVGIG (reference sequence). CDR3: CAWSSGGQSFF. CDR3 nucleotides: TGTGCCTGGTCAAGTGGGGGTCAGTCTTTCTTT.

V and J are TRBV27 and TRBJ1-4, with a weak D call TRBD1 (5 bases). Trimming left V 3 bases short and J 10 bases short, with 21 bases between. Germline-derived CDR1 and CDR2 are MNHEY and SMNVEV (reference sequence). This CDR3 spans 16 amino acids. The CDR3 bases are TGTGCCAGCAGTTTCCTTCCCCCCGGGACTGCGGGAAAACTGTTTTTT. It codes for CASSFLPPGTAGKLFF.

This clone came up once. J is TRBJ1-2 and V is TRBV14; D not certain. V dropped 2 bases and J dropped 0 bases, with 10 bases sitting between them. The CDR3 is made up of 15 amino acids. The V gene's germline CDR1 is SGHDN and CDR2 FVKESK. The CDR3 DNA reads as TGTGCCAGCAGCCAAAACGCCCCCACTAACTATGGCTACACCTTC. Encoded protein: CASSQNAPTNYGYTF.

The chain employs TRBV27 and TRBJ1-5; a possible D gene is TRBD1 (5 bases). Germline V gene sequence: CDR1 MNHEY, CDR2 SMNVEV (reference sequence). The CDR3 extends over 13 amino acids. V gave up 8 bases and J gave up 5 bases, with 13 bases separating them. The CDR3 DNA is TGTGCCAGCGGCGGCAGGGTCCATCAGCCCCAGCATTTT. Protein product: CASGGRVHQPQHF.

A remark on this clone: This specimen includes other DNA sequences encoding the same CDR3. The rearrangement joins TRBV9 to TRBJ2-2; D possibly corresponds to TRBD2 (5 bases). The CDR3 sequence is 13 residues long. Germline CDR1 SGDLS, CDR2 YYNGEE. Trimming took 0 bases from V and 5 from J, leaving 5 bases between them. The CDR3 loop reads CASSVGGTGELFF. CDR3 DNA sequence: TGTGCCAGCAGCGTAGGAGGGACCGGGGAGCTGTTTTTT.

The chain has TRBV29-1 and TRBJ1-1; D might be TRBD1 (6 bases). Germline CDR1 reads SQVTM; CDR2 reads ANQGSEA. Trimming removed 8 bases from V and 0 bases from J, with 13 bases in between. This CDR3 spans 13 amino acids. The CDR3 DNA reads TGCAGCATCCGACAGGTCATGAACACTGAAGCTTTCTTT. Its protein product is CSIRQVMNTEAFF.